What follows is one T cell receptor beta chain and its context. From germline, CDR1 is SGHAT and CDR2 FQNNGV. Trimming took off 5 bases at V and 3 bases at J, with 8 bases between the two ends. The CDR3 runs 13 residues. The source of the sample is a study of shared clonotypes between healthy human individuals. The overall study: The cohort comprised a couple of women and a few men. Their ages spanned 18 to 49 years. Plates per donor: three CD4 naive, three CD4 memory, two CD8 naive, one CD8 memory.

TCRdb's copy holds only in-frame clones and misses some; the assay was immunoSEQ multiplex PCR. Of some 1 million clones in the sample, 65% to 80% were seen once. The rearrangement uses TRBV11-2 and TRBJ1-5, with D unclear. The source of this sequence is a man aged 18 to 35 in good health. Material for sequencing was memory CD4+ T cells sorted from blood. Subset given: CD45RA-negative fraction. The chain's CDR3 is CASSLSDNQPQHF. The CDR3 DNA is TGTGCCAGCAGCCTCAGCGACAATCAGCCCCAGCATTTT.